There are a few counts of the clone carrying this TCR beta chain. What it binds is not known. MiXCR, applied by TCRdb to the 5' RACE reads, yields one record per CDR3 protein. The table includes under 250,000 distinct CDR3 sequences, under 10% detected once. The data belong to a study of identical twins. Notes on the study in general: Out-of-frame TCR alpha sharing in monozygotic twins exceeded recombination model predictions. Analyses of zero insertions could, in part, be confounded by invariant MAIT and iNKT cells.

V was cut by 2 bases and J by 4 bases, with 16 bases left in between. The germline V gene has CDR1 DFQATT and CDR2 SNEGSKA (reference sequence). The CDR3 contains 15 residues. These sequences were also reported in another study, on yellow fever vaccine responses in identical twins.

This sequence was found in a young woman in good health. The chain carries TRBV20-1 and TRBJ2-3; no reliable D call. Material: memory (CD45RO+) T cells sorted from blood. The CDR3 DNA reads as TGCAGTGCTAGACCCCCGTCCGGCCTTCCAGATACGCAGTATTTT. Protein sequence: CSARPPSGLPDTQYF.